These 24 T cell receptor beta chains came from one sample sequenced in a study of blood T cell repertoires in COVID-19. The assay was immunoSEQ multiplex PCR, and TCRdb's table has in-frame clones only and misses some. This table holds about 36,000 clones, over 65% found once. Input material: peripheral blood. The source is a man in his 60s with active COVID-19.

This clone was counted a few times. V and J are TRBV24-1 and TRBJ1-6; no clear D. CDR1 is KGHDR, CDR2 SFDVKD, per germline. Trimming took 6 bases from V and 7 from J, leaving 6 bases between them. CDR3 length: 12 residues. CDR3 sequence reads: CATSYANSPLHF. In DNA form, the CDR3 reads TGTGCCACCAGTTATGCGAATTCACCCCTCCACTTT.

This clone was detected only a few times. The chain recombines TRBV7-2 with TRBJ2-3, with TRBD1 identical over 8 bases. The CDR3 length is 14 residues. CDR1 SGHTA and CDR2 FQGNSA come from the germline V gene. Trimming took 5 bases from V and 6 from J; bases not matched to a gene: 7. DNA for the CDR3: TGTGCCAGCAGCCGTTGGACAGGGATGGATACGCAGTATTTT. Protein: CASSRWTGMDTQYF.

The gene calls are TRBV18 and TRBJ2-1; 7 bases align to TRBD2. Germline V CDR1 and CDR2: KGHSH, LQKENI. Trimming cost V 4 bases and J 0 bases; bases outside gene matches: 9. The CDR3 is made up of 17 amino acids. The CDR3 nucleotides are TGTGCCAGCTCACTAACCTTAGGCGGGAGCTCCTACAATGAGCAGTTCTTC. Encoded protein: CASSLTLGGSSYNEQFF.

This clone was recorded a few times. The chain carries TRBV19 and TRBJ1-2, with D perhaps TRBD1 (5 bases). The CDR3 is made up of 14 amino acids. With 6 bases removed from V and 4 bases from J, the gap between germline ends came to 15 bases. Germline V gene sequence: CDR1 LNHDA, CDR2 SQIVND (reference sequence). CDR3 protein: CASRIQGGAYGYTF. CDR3 DNA: TGTGCCAGTAGGATTCAGGGTGGGGCCTATGGCTACACCTTC. Filled out from reference TRBV19 and TRBJ1-2, the complete variable domain reads DGGITQSPKYLFRKEGQNVTLSCEQNLNHDAMYWYRQDPGQGLRLIYYSQIVNDFQKGDIAEGYSVSREKKESFPLTVTSAQKNPTAFYLCASRIQGGAYGYTFGSGTRLTVV.

This sequence joins TRBV6-2 or TRBV6-3 and TRBJ2-3; 9 bases are a match to TRBD2. The J segment lost 2 bases and the V segment lost 2 bases, leaving 5 bases of the junction unmatched. Looked up from germline, CDR1 is MNHEY and CDR2 is SVGEGT. This CDR3 contains 16 residues. The CDR3 DNA sequence: TGTGCCAGCAGTTACGTAGCGGGGGATCTCACAGATACGCAGTATTTT. Encoded protein: CASSYVAGDLTDTQYF.

The chain links TRBV11-3 to TRBJ2-1, with 7 positions matching TRBD1. This CDR3 is built from 13 residues. Germline V lookup: CDR1 SGHNT, CDR2 YENEEA. The V segment lost 5 bases and the J segment 9 bases; nucleotides outside the gene matches: 7. This CDR3 reads CASSVDRHPEQFF. The CDR3 nucleotides are TGTGCCAGCAGCGTGGACAGGCACCCTGAGCAGTTCTTC.

This clone was detected once. The rearrangement links TRBV6-6 to TRBJ2-1, with TRBD1 matching 7 bases. V was clipped by 6 bases and J by 7 bases; unmatched bases: 15. The CDR3 length is 16 residues. Germline loops: CDR1 MNHNY, CDR2 SVGAGI (reference sequence). The chain's CDR3 is CASSRRSGQASNEQFF. DNA for the CDR3: TGTGCCAGCAGCCGAAGGAGTGGACAGGCCTCGAATGAGCAGTTCTTC.

The V call is TRBV7-2, the J call TRBJ1-5, with D possibly TRBD1 on 5 matching bases. The germline gives CDR1 SGHTA, CDR2 FQGNSA. The ends were cut back, 6 bases at V and 3 bases at J, with 12 bases in the middle. The CDR3 is 14 amino acids. CDR3 in amino acids: CASSSPGLNQPQHF. CDR3 bases: TGTGCCAGCAGTTCACCGGGACTCAATCAGCCCCAGCATTTT.

The chain combines TRBV28 with TRBJ2-2, with 9 nucleotides matching TRBD1. Germline V gene lookup returns CDR1 MDHEN and CDR2 SYDVKM. This CDR3 comprises 16 residues. Trimming removed 7 bases from V and 0 bases from J; junction bases left unmatched: 6. As DNA, the CDR3 is TGTGCCAGCACAGGGGGGACAGGGTCGAACACCGGGGAGCTGTTTTTT. Translated, it gives CASTGGTGSNTGELFF.

As concerns this clone: Other DNA sequences in this sample translate to the same CDR3. This chain connects TRBV6-1 to TRBJ1-1; TRBD1 aligns across 8 bases. CDR3 length: 12 amino acids. The J segment lost 7 bases and the V segment lost 2 bases, leaving 0 bases of the junction unmatched. Germline CDR1 reads MNHNS; CDR2 reads SASEGT. The CDR3 bases are TGTGCCAGCAGTGAAACAGGGGGTGAAGCTTTCTTT. This gives the protein CASSETGGEAFF.

The chain uses TRBV7-8 and TRBJ1-1, with D uncertain. Germline V gene sequence: CDR1 SGHVS, CDR2 FQNEAQ. The V end lost 5 bases, the J end lost 1 base, and 17 bases lay between the germline ends. The CDR3 length is 16 residues. The CDR3 nucleotides read TGTGCCAGCAGCCCCCGGAGGGAGGGTGGGAACACTGAAGCTTTCTTT. Protein: CASSPRREGGNTEAFF.

The CDR3 spells CATSDLREGGYTF. The CDR3 DNA sequence: TGTGCCACCAGTGATTTGAGGGAGGGCGGCTACACCTTC. The chain is built from TRBV24-1 and TRBJ1-2; D unclear. This CDR3 region has 13 residues. V lost 0 bases and J 8 bases, leaving 9 bases between the germline ends. Germline-derived CDR1 and CDR2 are KGHDR and SFDVKD.

This clone was picked up a small number of times. J is TRBJ2-7 and V is TRBV5-8; TRBD1 matches 9 bases. Germline assignment: CDR1 SGHTS and CDR2 YDEGEE. The CDR3 spans 18 residues. V was clipped by 4 bases and J by 1 base; unmatched bases: 15. CDR3 residues: CASSAAGTGYGPSYEQYF. The CDR3, as DNA: TGTGCCAGCAGCGCGGCCGGGACAGGGTACGGCCCTTCCTACGAGCAGTACTTC.

This sequence joins TRBV7-2 and TRBJ2-1; D remains ambiguous. V was shortened by 5 bases and J by 4 bases, with 6 bases between the two germline ends. Germline CDR1 is SGHTA and CDR2 is FQGNSA. The CDR3 runs to 12 residues. The CDR3 reads CASSPGYNEQFF. DNA of the CDR3: TGTGCCAGCAGCCCCGGTTACAATGAGCAGTTCTTC.

The CDR3 reads CASSQEGRYGYGYTF. CDR3 in DNA: TGTGCCAGCAGCCAAGAAGGGAGGTATGGCTATGGCTACACCTTC. V gene TRBV14 combines with J gene TRBJ1-2; D is uncertain. There are 15 residues in the CDR3. Per germline, CDR1 SGHDN and CDR2 FVKESK. The V end lost 0 bases, the J end lost 4 bases, and 12 bases lay between the germline ends.

The rearrangement uses TRBV19 and TRBJ1-5; D not resolved. Trimming left V 3 bases short and J 4 bases short, with 7 bases between. Germline lookup yields CDR1 LNHDA and CDR2 SQIVND (reference sequence). The length of the CDR3 is 13 residues. CDR3 sequence reads: CASSIPFNQPQHF. CDR3 sequence (DNA): TGTGCCAGTAGTATCCCGTTTAATCAGCCCCAGCATTTT.

The chain carries TRBV11-2 and TRBJ2-1; 13 bases are a match to TRBD2. The CDR3 contains 15 residues. With V trimmed by 5 bases and J by 9 bases, 7 bases remained unmatched. Per the germline V gene, CDR1 is SGHAT and CDR2 is FQNNGV. CDR3 nucleotides: TGTGCCAGCAGCGGAACTAGCGGGAGGGCCGTTGAGCAGTTCTTC. Its translation is CASSGTSGRAVEQFF.

This sequence joins TRBV6-5 and TRBJ2-3, with 7 nucleotides matching TRBD2. This CDR3 comprises 12 residues. Germline V gene sequence: CDR1 MNHEY, CDR2 SVGAGI. Losses at the gene ends were 8 bases for V and 4 bases for J; bases not matched to a gene: 3. CDR3 sequence reads: CASGLAADTQYF. The CDR3 nucleotides read TGTGCCAGCGGGCTAGCGGCAGATACGCAGTATTTT.

CDR3 amino acids: CASSPGTGNTEAFF. In DNA form, the CDR3 reads TGCGCCAGCAGCCCGGGAACGGGGAACACTGAAGCTTTCTTT. The chain carries TRBV5-1 and TRBJ1-1, with D unclear. The CDR3 runs to 14 residues. Germline-derived CDR1 and CDR2 are SGHRS and YFSETQ. V gave up 4 bases and J gave up 1 base, with 11 bases separating them.

CDR3 region: CASSLASRQGLYGYTF. The DNA for the CDR3 is TGTGCCAGCAGCTTAGCATCTCGACAGGGATTATATGGCTACACCTTC. The V call is TRBV7-9, the J call TRBJ1-2, with 7 bases aligning to TRBD1. Looked up from germline, CDR1 is SEHNR and CDR2 is FQNEAQ (reference sequence). V dropped 0 bases and J dropped 5; count of bases not matched to a gene: 9. The CDR3 is 16 amino acids.

CDR3 residues: CASSLAGQEFYEQYF. As DNA, the CDR3 is TGCGCCAGCAGCTTGGCGGGACAGGAGTTCTACGAGCAGTACTTC. The chain joins TRBV5-1 to TRBJ2-7; 8 bases agree with TRBD1. The CDR3 has 15 residues. J was trimmed by 3 bases and V by 0 bases; bases with no gene match: 5. Germline lookup yields CDR1 SGHRS and CDR2 YFSETQ.

The J gene is TRBJ2-7, the V gene TRBV2; D not resolved. The ends were cut back, 3 bases at V and 3 bases at J, with 9 bases in the middle. This CDR3 has 13 amino acids. The V gene's germline CDR1 is SNHLY and CDR2 FYNNEI. The CDR3 reads CASSERLLYEQYF. In DNA form, the CDR3 reads TGTGCCAGCAGTGAGAGGCTGCTCTACGAGCAGTACTTC.

The CDR3 sequence is CASSLETGEQFF. The DNA of the CDR3 is TGTGCCAGCAGCTTAGAGACAGGGGAGCAGTTCTTC. This chain connects TRBV7-2 to TRBJ2-1, with 7 bases identical to TRBD1. Germline values: CDR1 SGHTA, CDR2 FQGNSA. The trim removed 1 base at V and 10 bases at J, leaving 1 base unmatched. CDR3 length: 12 residues.

This clone came up once. The rearrangement joins TRBV18 to TRBJ2-5, with 8 bases matching TRBD2. Germline V gene lookup returns CDR1 KGHSH and CDR2 LQKENI. J was trimmed by 5 bases and V by 3 bases; bases with no gene match: 11. This CDR3 is 16 amino acids long. This chain's CDR3 is CASSPGLAANGETQYF. The CDR3 DNA follows: TGTGCCAGCTCACCCGGACTAGCAGCAAACGGGGAGACCCAGTACTTC.